One sample yielded the 9 T cell receptor beta chains listed below, sequenced in a study of CD8+ T cells in alopecia areata. The authors extracted RNA and reverse transcribed it into cDNA as the sequencing template. The data were produced by immunoSEQ multiplex PCR, yet TCRdb's version contains in-frame clones alone and is incomplete. The repertoire consists of over 150,000 clones, with around three fifths occurring once and the leading ten covering over 4%. Sequencing was done on a sample of CD8+ T cells sorted from blood. Every receptor here comes from a human donor in good health.

The chain uses TRBV5-1 and TRBJ2-1; 9 bases match TRBD1. The CDR3 has 14 residues. Unmatched junction bases numbered 7, after V lost 4 bases and J lost 8 bases. Germline V gene sequence: CDR1 SGHRS, CDR2 YFSETQ. CDR3: CASSPGQGNYEQFF. The CDR3 nucleotides are TGCGCCAGCAGCCCGGGACAGGGTAACTATGAGCAGTTCTTC.

The rearrangement links TRBV4-2 to TRBJ1-3, with D perhaps matching TRBD1 (5 bases). V dropped 1 base and J dropped 0 bases, with 22 bases sitting between them. The V gene's germline CDR1 is LGHNA and CDR2 YNFKEQ. CDR3 length: 20 amino acids. CDR3 sequence: CASSQVWAGKPADSGNTIYF. Here the CDR3 DNA reads TGTGCCAGCAGCCAAGTCTGGGCAGGGAAGCCTGCCGACTCTGGAAACACCATATATTTT.

In the case of this clone: At the DNA level, this CDR3 is encoded by other sequences in the same sample as well. CDR3 sequence reads: CASSYGQGPTYEQYF. The CDR3 DNA reads as TGTGCCAGCAGTTACGGGCAGGGTCCAACCTACGAGCAGTACTTC. The chain couples TRBV6-5 to TRBJ2-7; D is possibly TRBD1 (5 bases). The CDR3 totals 15 residues. Per the germline V gene, CDR1 is MNHEY and CDR2 is SVGAGI. V was shortened by 2 bases and J by 2 bases, with 13 bases between the two germline ends.

The chain combines TRBV4-1 with TRBJ2-7; perhaps TRBD2 as D (7 bases). This CDR3 contains 15 residues. V was clipped by 5 bases and J by 4 bases, with 18 bases between them. Looked up from germline, CDR1 is MGHRA and CDR2 is YSYEKL. The CDR3 DNA sequence: TGCGCCAGCAGCGCGGGGGCCGGGGAGCATTACGAGCAGTACTTC. It translates to CASSAGAGEHYEQYF.

The chain uses TRBV5-6 and TRBJ2-1; 7 nucleotides line up with TRBD1. The CDR3 is 15 amino acids. Trimming at V came to 6 bases and at J to 2 bases, leaving 8 bases not matched to a gene. CDR1 is SGHDT and CDR2 is YYEEEE in the germline V gene. The CDR3 spells CASISGQLPYNEQFF. In DNA, the CDR3 is TGTGCCAGCATTTCGGGACAGTTGCCCTACAATGAGCAGTTCTTC.

This clone was seen a few times. V is TRBV30 and J is TRBJ2-3; no definite D call. Per the germline V gene, CDR1 is GTSNPN and CDR2 is SVGIG (reference sequence). Trimming pared 1 base from V and 7 bases from J, leaving 15 bases between. The CDR3 length is 14 residues. For the CDR3, the DNA is TGTGCCTGGAGTGACCTCTCCTCCCTGAATACGCAGTATTTT. It specifies CAWSDLSSLNTQYF.

This clone has just one count. V and J are TRBV4-1 and TRBJ1-5; D gene uncertain. Deletions cut 2 bases from V and 2 bases from J, with 16 bases between. The CDR3 extends over 17 amino acids. CDR1 and CDR2 from the germline V gene are MGHRA and YSYEKL. DNA of the CDR3: TGCGCCAGCAGCCAAAATATCCGGCCGGGAGGCAATCAGCCCCAGCATTTT. Its protein is CASSQNIRPGGNQPQHF.

A few counts support this clone. The chain carries TRBV28 and TRBJ2-2; D remains unclear. Germline CDR1 reads MDHEN; CDR2 reads SYDVKM. V gave up 5 bases and J gave up 0 bases, with 1 base separating them. This CDR3 contains 12 residues. DNA of the CDR3: TGTGCCAGCAGTCCGAACACCGGGGAGCTGTTTTTT. It codes for CASSPNTGELFF.

This clone appeared a single time. This chain uses TRBV2 with TRBJ2-7; 9 bases line up with TRBD1. The junction had 6 bases not matched to a gene; V was cut back by 4 bases and J by 5 bases. From germline, CDR1 is SNHLY and CDR2 FYNNEI. The CDR3 consists of 14 residues. The CDR3: CASSAGQGKDEQYF. As DNA, the CDR3 is TGTGCCAGCAGTGCGGGACAGGGAAAGGACGAGCAGTACTTC.